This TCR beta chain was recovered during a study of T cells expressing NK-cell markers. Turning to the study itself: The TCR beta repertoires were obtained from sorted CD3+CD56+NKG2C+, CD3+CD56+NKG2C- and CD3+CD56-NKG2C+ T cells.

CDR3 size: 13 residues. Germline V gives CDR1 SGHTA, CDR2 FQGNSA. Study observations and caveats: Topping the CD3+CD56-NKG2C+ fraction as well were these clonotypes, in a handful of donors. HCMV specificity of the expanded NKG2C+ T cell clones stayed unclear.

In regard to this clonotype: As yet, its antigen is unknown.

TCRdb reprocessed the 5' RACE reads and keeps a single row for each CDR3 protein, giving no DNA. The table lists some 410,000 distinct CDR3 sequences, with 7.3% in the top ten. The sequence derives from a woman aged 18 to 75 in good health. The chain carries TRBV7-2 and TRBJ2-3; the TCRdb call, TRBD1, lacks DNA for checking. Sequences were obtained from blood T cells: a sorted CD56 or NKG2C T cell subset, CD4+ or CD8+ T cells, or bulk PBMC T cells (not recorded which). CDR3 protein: CASSLGGSPGQYF.